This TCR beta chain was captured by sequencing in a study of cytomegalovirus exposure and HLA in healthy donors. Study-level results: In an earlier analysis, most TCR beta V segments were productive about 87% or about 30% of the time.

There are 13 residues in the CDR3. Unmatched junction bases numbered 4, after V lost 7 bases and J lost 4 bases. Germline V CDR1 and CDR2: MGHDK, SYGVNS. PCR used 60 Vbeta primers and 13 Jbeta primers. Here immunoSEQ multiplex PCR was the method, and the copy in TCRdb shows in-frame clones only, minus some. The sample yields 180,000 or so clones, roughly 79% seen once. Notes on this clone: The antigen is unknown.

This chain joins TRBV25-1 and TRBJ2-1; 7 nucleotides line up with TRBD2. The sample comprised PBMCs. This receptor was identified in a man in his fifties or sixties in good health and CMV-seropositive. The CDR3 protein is CASMGGGYNEQFF. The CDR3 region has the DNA TGTGCCAGCATGGGGGGGGGTTACAATGAGCAGTTCTTC.